Listed below are T cell receptor beta chains from one sample, sequenced in a study of response to subunit inactivated influenza vaccine. TCRdb re-called the RT-PCR reads through MiXCR, storing one row per CDR3 protein. The sample lists 590,000 or so distinct CDR3 sequences; 11% to 15% were seen once. The input for sequencing was PBMCs from blood, taken less than 15 days before vaccination. These receptors came from a man aged 50 to 60 who received an inactivated influenza vaccine. The CDR3 runs from the conserved cysteine through the conserved F or W. The D gene is left open where the match is weak. Only some rows state a clone size, as once, few, many or a class for expanded clones.

>TRBJ1-2|few|TRBV12-3/TRBV12-4|-
TGTGCCAGCAGTACGACAGGTCCCTTCACCTTC
CASSTTGPFTF
>TRBJ2-5|-|TRBV18|-
TGTGCCAGCTCACCACTTTCGGTGCCAGAGACCCAGTACTTC
CASSPLSVPETQYF
>TRBJ2-1|many|TRBV7-9|-
TGTGCCAGCAGCTCCTCAGAGTCGGAGTTCTTC
CASSSSESEFF
>TRBJ2-3|-|TRBV6-5|-
TGTGCCACAGGCGCGAGTACGCAGTATTTT
CATGASTQYF
>TRBJ1-1|-|TRBV5-1|TRBD1
TGCGCCAGCAGCTTTGACAGGGAAGAAGCTTTCTTT
CASSFDREEAFF
>TRBJ1-6|many|TRBV6-1|-
TGTGCCAGCAGTGAAGTTATGGGCTCCGGGCCATATTCACCCCTCCACTTT
CASSEVMGSGPYSPLHF
>TRBJ2-3|-|TRBV28|TRBD2
TGTGCCAGCAGCCCCAATCTACTAGCGGAAGACACAGATACGCAGTATTTT
CASSPNLLAEDTDTQYF
>TRBJ2-1|few|TRBV5-6|-
TGTGCCAGCAGCCAAGGGGTCTCCTACAATGAGCAGTTCTTC
CASSQGVSYNEQFF
>TRBJ2-7|-|TRBV25-1|-
TGTGCCAGCAGTGAAATCATGGGGTGGAACGAGCAGTACTTC
CASSEIMGWNEQYF
>TRBJ1-2|-|TRBV7-2|TRBD1
TGTGCCAGCAGCCCTGGGACAGGGTACAACTATGGCTACACCTTC
CASSPGTGYNYGYTF
>TRBJ1-5|many|TRBV15|-
TGTGCCACCAGCAGAGGCGGGGGCAATCAGCCCCAGCATTTT
CATSRGGGNQPQHF
>TRBJ2-2|few|TRBV12-3/TRBV12-4|-
TGTGCCAGCAGTTTACCTTACAGGAACACCGGGGAGCTGTTTTTT
CASSLPYRNTGELFF
>TRBJ2-5|-|TRBV4-2|-
TGTGCCAGCAGCCCGGCCTCCGGGCAGGGGCAAGAGACCCAGTACTTC
CASSPASGQGQETQYF
>TRBJ2-3|few|TRBV4-3|-
TGCGCCAGCAGCCAAGAGGCAGGGCGGGCAGATACGCAGTATTTT
CASSQEAGRADTQYF
>TRBJ2-3|few|TRBV18|-
TGTGCCAGCTCACCCATTGTTCGGGGTGGAGATACGCAGTATTTT
CASSPIVRGGDTQYF
>TRBJ2-7|-|TRBV14|-
TGTGCCAGCAGCCAAGAAGGAGGGTTCCCCTACGAGCAGTACTTC
CASSQEGGFPYEQYF
>TRBJ1-2|-|TRBV30|-
TGTGCCTGGGTATACCCGGGAGCCTGGGGCTACACCTTC
CAWVYPGAWGYTF
>TRBJ1-1|-|TRBV6-2/TRBV6-3|-
TGTGCCAGCAGTTACTCGGAAGGGCCGTTCACTGAAGCTTTCTTT
CASSYSEGPFTEAFF
>TRBJ2-6|-|TRBV18|TRBD2
TGTGCCAGCTCACCACCTAGCGGGGTCAACTCTGGGGCCAACGTCCTGACTTTC
CASSPPSGVNSGANVLTF
>TRBJ1-1|few|TRBV9|-
TGTGCCAGCAGCGTCTCAAGGGACACTGAAGCTTTCTTT
CASSVSRDTEAFF
>TRBJ1-5|few|TRBV29-1|-
TGCAGCGTAACAGACGGCGGTGGGCCCCAGCATTTT
CSVTDGGGPQHF
>TRBJ2-3|-|TRBV15|TRBD2
TGTGCCACCAGCAGGACCTTAGGGACTAGCCGGCATCCTAGCACAGATACGCAGTATTTT
CATSRTLGTSRHPSTDTQYF
>TRBJ2-7|many|TRBV4-3|-
TGCGCCAGCAGCCGGGCGGGACCGAGGAGCTCCTACGAGCAGTACTTC
CASSRAGPRSSYEQYF
>TRBJ2-3|-|TRBV6-2/TRBV6-3|TRBD1
TGTGCCAGCAGACGCGGACAGGGGGTCACAGATACGCAGTATTTT
CASRRGQGVTDTQYF
>TRBJ2-3|few|TRBV11-2|-
TGTGCCAGCAGCTTAATTCCACGCACAGATACGCAGTATTTT
CASSLIPRTDTQYF
>TRBJ2-7|-|TRBV19|-
TGTGCCAGCGGAAGGCCCTACGAGCAGTACTTC
CASGRPYEQYF
>TRBJ1-5|few|TRBV6-2/TRBV6-3|TRBD1
TGTGCCAGCAGTTACTCGGGACAGCCCAATCAGCCCCAGCATTTT
CASSYSGQPNQPQHF
>TRBJ2-4|-|TRBV2|TRBD2
TGTGCCAGCAGTCCAGGGCTAGCGGGGGGAAGAAACATTCAGTACTTC
CASSPGLAGGRNIQYF
>TRBJ2-5|many|TRBV6-1|TRBD1
TGTGCCAGCAAGGTGACAGGGGGAGAGACCCAGTACTTC
CASKVTGGETQYF
>TRBJ2-5|few|TRBV6-1|-
TGTGCCACCACCTTCACCCCTGCCAGAGCCCAAGAGACCCAGTACTTC
CATTFTPARAQETQYF
>TRBJ1-2|few|TRBV2|-
TGTGCCAGCAGTTTGGACGCCAACCCGTATGGCTACACCTTC
CASSLDANPYGYTF
>TRBJ1-5|few|TRBV7-4|-
TGTGCCAGCAGCTTAGCTTCTAGGGAGAGGGGCAATCAGCCCCAGCATTTT
CASSLASRERGNQPQHF
>TRBJ2-1|few|TRBV29-1|TRBD2
TGCAGCGTTGAGGGGGGACTAGCGGGAGTAGGTCGGTACAATGAGCAGTTCTTC
CSVEGGLAGVGRYNEQFF
>TRBJ1-1|-|TRBV5-1|-
TGCGCCAGCAGTACCGCGACTGCCAACACTGAAGCTTTCTTT
CASSTATANTEAFF
>TRBJ2-1|-|TRBV3-1|-
TGTGCCAGCAGCCAAGGGGGAAACTTCCCGCGGAATGAGCAGTTCTTC
CASSQGGNFPRNEQFF
>TRBJ1-1|few|TRBV3-1|-
TGTGCCAGCAGCCCGGGACACATGAACACTGAAGCTTTCTTT
CASSPGHMNTEAFF
>TRBJ2-2|few|TRBV12-3/TRBV12-4|-
TGTGCCAGCAGTGCCCGAGGGAGACTAGTGGGGGGCACCGGGGAGCTGTTTTTT
CASSARGRLVGGTGELFF
>TRBJ2-1|-|TRBV7-9|-
TGTGCCAGCAGCTTAGTCCGCAGGGGGGTTCAGTTCTTC
CASSLVRRGVQFF
>TRBJ1-5|many|TRBV28|-
TGTGCCAGCAGTTTACTGACTAGCAATCAGCCCCAGCATTTT
CASSLLTSNQPQHF
>TRBJ1-1|-|TRBV6-1|-
TGTGCCGGATCGCCTGGGGGCACTGAAGCTTTCTTT
CAGSPGGTEAFF
>TRBJ2-2|-|TRBV7-2|TRBD1
TGTGCCAGCAGCCCTACAGGGGCCACCGGGGAGCTGTTTTTT
CASSPTGATGELFF
>TRBJ2-5|-|TRBV3-1|-
TGTGCCAGCAGCCCAAAAGGACTGCTACAAGAGACCCAGTACTTC
CASSPKGLLQETQYF
>TRBJ2-2|-|TRBV10-3|-
TGTGCCATCAGTGCCCGGAGCCGAACGAACACCGGGGAGCTGTTTTTT
CAISARSRTNTGELFF
>TRBJ1-1|-|TRBV20-1|TRBD1
TGCAGTGCTCTGACAGGGGGTGAAACTGAAGCTTTCTTT
CSALTGGETEAFF
>TRBJ2-5|-|TRBV28|-
TGTGCCAGCAGAGCCGCCATTCGAGGTGTGGCGACCCAGTACTTC
CASRAAIRGVATQYF
>TRBJ1-4|few|TRBV7-9|-
TGTGCCAGCAGCCTCGGGTCCGGGACGAGTGAAAAACTGTTTTTT
CASSLGSGTSEKLFF
>TRBJ2-3|-|TRBV6-5|-
TGTGCCAGCAGTTACTCAGGGAGCATGGGTACAGATACGCAGTATTTT
CASSYSGSMGTDTQYF
>TRBJ2-3|-|TRBV7-9|TRBD1
TGTGCCAGCAGCTTAGCAAGGGGGCGATCAGATACGCAGTATTTT
CASSLARGRSDTQYF
>TRBJ2-7|-|TRBV6-1|-
TGTGCCAGCAGTGATTGGGGGAAATTCTACGAGCAGTACTTC
CASSDWGKFYEQYF
>TRBJ1-5|few|TRBV7-9|-
TGTGCCAGCAGCTTGGGCGAGGCACCCCAGCATTTT
CASSLGEAPQHF
>TRBJ1-2|-|TRBV7-9|-
TGTGCCAGCAGAAGGTCGCCAGATGCCTATACCTTC
CASRRSPDAYTF
>TRBJ2-1|few|TRBV20-1|TRBD2
TGCAGTGCTAGATCCTCTAGCGGGACGGGGTTCTTC
CSARSSSGTGFF
>TRBJ2-2|-|TRBV5-1|TRBD2
TGCGCCAGCAGCTTAGTGAGCGGGGCGGCCGGGGAGCTGTTTTTT
CASSLVSGAAGELFF
>TRBJ2-1|many|TRBV24-1|-
TGTGCCACCAGTGACCCAGTAGGGGACTCTCAATTCTTC
CATSDPVGDSQFF
>TRBJ1-1|-|TRBV12-3/TRBV12-4|-
TGTGCCAGCAGTTTAAAGTGGGACACTGAAGCTTTCTTT
CASSLKWDTEAFF
>TRBJ2-1|few|TRBV6-1|TRBD1
TGTGCCAGCAGTCGACAGGGGCCGTTCTACAATGAGCAGTTCTTC
CASSRQGPFYNEQFF